This T cell receptor beta chain was documented in a study of T-cell memory formation after mild COVID-19. The V gene's germline CDR1 is SGHDN and CDR2 FVKESK. This CDR3 comprises 13 residues. V shed 5 bases and J shed 5 bases, with 9 bases lying between them. TCRdb analysed the 5' RACE reads with MiXCR anew, one entry per CDR3 protein. The sample consists of about 360,000 distinct CDR3 sequences, around 15% of them appearing once. The specimen was PBMCs or a T cell subset sorted from them (not recorded which). The chain recombines TRBV14 with TRBJ1-4; tentatively, D is TRBD1 (5 bases). The receptor comes from a man between 18 and 35 years old who had mild COVID-19 (a few samples of this study predate the infection). Cell type and time point are not known. The chain's CDR3 is CASSGARNEKLFF. The DNA for the CDR3 is TGTGCCAGCAGCGGGGCCCGAAATGAAAAACTGTTTTTT.